Below, 15 T cell receptor beta chains from the same sample are listed, as sequenced in a study of cytomegalovirus exposure and HLA in healthy donors. The PCR made use of 60 Vbeta and 13 Jbeta primers. Using immunoSEQ multiplex PCR, the repertoire was profiled, and TCRdb retains in-frame clones only, with some absent. The sample consists of more than 140,000 clones, around 79% of them appearing once. Sequencing was done on a sample of PBMCs. Receptors were obtained from a male donor in good health and CMV-seronegative.

This clone showed up just once. V and J are TRBV28 and TRBJ2-7; a possible D gene is TRBD1 (5 bases). The germline CDR1 and CDR2 sequences are MDHEN and SYDVKM. Trimming took 4 bases from V and 2 from J, leaving 21 bases between them. CDR3 length: 17 amino acids. DNA of the CDR3: TGTGCCAGCAGTTCCTCACAGGCTCAAAGCACTCCCTACGAGCAGTACTTC. Translating gives CASSSSQAQSTPYEQYF.

The chain combines TRBV6-1 with TRBJ2-2, with D tentatively TRBD1 (6 bases). The CDR3 has 15 residues. In germline, CDR1 is MNHNS, CDR2 SASEGT. Trimming left V 4 bases short and J 4 bases short, with 13 bases between. The CDR3 spells CASSGNGQFTGELFF. CDR3 in DNA: TGTGCCAGCAGTGGAAACGGACAGTTCACCGGGGAGCTGTTTTTT.

The genes are TRBV5-1 and TRBJ2-3, with 16 bases lining up with TRBD2. The CDR3 is 17 amino acids. After removal of 4 bases from V and 6 bases from J, the junction contained 8 bases not matched to a gene. CDR1 and CDR2 (germline): SGHRS, YFSETQ. CDR3 nucleotides: TGCGCCAGCAGCGTAGGGACTAGCGGGAGGGCGTTGGATACGCAGTATTTT. The encoded protein is CASSVGTSGRALDTQYF.

The V call is TRBV19, the J call TRBJ1-2; TRBD1 is a possible D gene (6 bases). The V gene's germline CDR1 is LNHDA and CDR2 SQIVND (reference sequence). Trimming left V 4 bases short and J 8 bases short, with 20 bases between. The CDR3 extends over 15 amino acids. The CDR3 reads CASSNPPPAQGGYTF. CDR3 in DNA: TGTGCCAGTAGTAACCCGCCCCCGGCCCAGGGGGGCTACACCTTC.

The V gene is TRBV9, the J gene TRBJ2-7; 8 bases agree with TRBD1. The length of the CDR3 is 16 residues. Germline CDR1 SGDLS, CDR2 YYNGEE. V shed 4 bases, J shed 3 bases, and the junction held 12 bases outside the gene matches. The CDR3, as DNA: TGTGCCAGCAGCCCGCCATTGGGACAGGCTATCTACGAGCAGTACTTC. This translates into CASSPPLGQAIYEQYF.

V and J are TRBV23-1 and TRBJ2-5, with 9 bases that match TRBD1. TRBV23-1 carries the ORF label, with uncertain function. The CDR3 covers 16 residues. Trimming cost V 8 bases and J 5 bases; bases outside gene matches: 15. CDR3 DNA sequence: TGCGCCAGCTTTCAGTCATTACAGGGGGCGGGGGAGACCCAGTACTTC. Translating it yields CASFQSLQGAGETQYF.

This sequence joins TRBV6-1 and TRBJ1-2, with D perhaps TRBD1 (6 bases). The V end lost 6 bases, the J end lost 2 bases, and 16 bases lay between the germline ends. The CDR3 extends over 15 amino acids. Germline CDR1 and CDR2: MNHNS and SASEGT. The CDR3 protein is CASSPGQPLNYGYTF. The CDR3 DNA reads TGTGCCAGCAGCCCTGGACAGCCCCTCAACTATGGCTACACCTTC.

The chain couples TRBV4-3 to TRBJ2-3, with 11 bases identical to TRBD2. This CDR3 is built from 17 residues. Germline V gene sequence: CDR1 LGHNA, CDR2 YSLEER. V trimming: 0 bases; J trimming: 6 bases; junction bases outside the gene matches: 8. CDR3 residues: CASSQEISGRATDTQYF. The CDR3 DNA is TGCGCCAGCAGCCAAGAGATTAGCGGGAGGGCCACGGATACGCAGTATTTT.

This clone was counted between two and nine times. The chain employs TRBV5-1 and TRBJ2-5; 8 nucleotides align to TRBD1. The CDR3 runs to 15 residues. Trimming took 0 bases from V and 4 from J; bases not matched to a gene: 5. Germline V gene data show CDR1 as SGHRS and CDR2 as YFSETQ. The CDR3 DNA is TGCGCCAGCAGCTTGGTGGGAACAGGGGGAGAGACCCAGTACTTC. It yields the protein CASSLVGTGGETQYF.

This clone came up a few times. The chain links TRBV9 to TRBJ2-7; 9 positions agree with TRBD2. Germline V CDR1 and CDR2: SGDLS, YYNGEE. This CDR3 comprises 16 residues. J was trimmed by 1 base and V by 4 bases; bases with no gene match: 9. The CDR3 sequence: CASSPRGLASSYEQYF. CDR3 nucleotide sequence: TGTGCCAGCAGCCCTCGGGGACTAGCATCTTCCTACGAGCAGTACTTC.

The chain employs TRBV27 and TRBJ1-6, with a weak D call TRBD1 (6 bases). The CDR3 has 14 amino acids. Per germline, CDR1 MNHEY and CDR2 SMNVEV (reference sequence). V lost 4 bases and J lost 10, with 14 bases in between. The CDR3 coding sequence is TGTGCCAGCAGTTCCCACAGGGAGAAATCACCCCTCCACTTT. It specifies CASSSHREKSPLHF.

V and J are TRBV9 and TRBJ1-2; 7 bases fit TRBD1. Germline V gene data show CDR1 as SGDLS and CDR2 as YYNGEE. The CDR3 runs 14 residues. Trimming removed 3 bases from V and 5 bases from J; junction bases left unmatched: 7. CDR3 residues: CASSATGDPYGYTF. The CDR3 bases are TGTGCCAGCAGCGCCACAGGGGACCCATATGGCTACACCTTC.

The J gene is TRBJ1-1, the V gene TRBV9; D is undetermined. The length of the CDR3 is 16 residues. V lost 1 base and J lost 4, with 17 bases in between. Germline V gives CDR1 SGDLS, CDR2 YYNGEE. The CDR3 here is CASSVLWRVKTTEAFF. As DNA, the CDR3 is TGTGCCAGCAGCGTATTATGGAGGGTCAAAACCACTGAAGCTTTCTTT.

This rearrangement joins TRBV5-8 to TRBJ1-5, with TRBD1 as a possible D gene (5 bases). Per the germline V gene, CDR1 is SGHTS and CDR2 is YDEGEE. This CDR3 comprises 16 residues. Trimming took 0 bases from V and 6 from J, leaving 16 bases between them. The CDR3 loop reads CASSLGGWGGGQPQHF. DNA of the CDR3: TGTGCCAGCAGCTTGGGAGGCTGGGGGGGAGGTCAGCCCCAGCATTTT.

The J gene is TRBJ1-1, the V gene TRBV6-6, with D possibly being TRBD1 (6 bases). Trimming left V 7 bases short and J 1 base short, with 16 bases between. This CDR3 has 15 residues. Germline-derived CDR1 and CDR2 are MNHNY and SVGAGI (reference sequence). The CDR3 nucleotides are TGTGCCAGCACTTTTCGACGGGGGGCGAACACTGAAGCTTTCTTT. Amino acid sequence: CASTFRRGANTEAFF.